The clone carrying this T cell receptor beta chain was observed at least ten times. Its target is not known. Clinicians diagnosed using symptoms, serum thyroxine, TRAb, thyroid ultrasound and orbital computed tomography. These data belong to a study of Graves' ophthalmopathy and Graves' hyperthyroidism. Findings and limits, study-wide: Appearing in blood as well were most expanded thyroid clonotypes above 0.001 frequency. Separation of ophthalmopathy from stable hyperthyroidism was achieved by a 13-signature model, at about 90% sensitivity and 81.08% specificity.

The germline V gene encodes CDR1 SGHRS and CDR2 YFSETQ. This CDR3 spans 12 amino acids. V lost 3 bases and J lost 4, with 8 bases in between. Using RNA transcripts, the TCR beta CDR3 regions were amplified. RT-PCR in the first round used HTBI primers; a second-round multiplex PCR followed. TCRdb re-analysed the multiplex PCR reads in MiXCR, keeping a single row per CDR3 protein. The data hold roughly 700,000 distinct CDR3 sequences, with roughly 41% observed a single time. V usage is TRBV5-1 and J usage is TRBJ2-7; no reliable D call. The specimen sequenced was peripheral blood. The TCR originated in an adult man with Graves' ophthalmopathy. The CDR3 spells CASSSEGYEQYF. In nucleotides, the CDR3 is TGCGCCAGCAGCTCAGAAGGATACGAGCAGTACTTC.